This T cell receptor (beta chain) appears in the sequencing data of a study of Graves' ophthalmopathy and Graves' hyperthyroidism. Whole-study results and caveats: With around 69% sensitivity and approximately 72% specificity, the model predicted ophthalmopathy progression. Using 13 signatures, a model distinguished ophthalmopathy from stable hyperthyroidism, reaching around 90% sensitivity and roughly 80% specificity.

Eligible hyperthyroidism cases comprised new diagnoses of under 2 months' duration in individuals aged 18 to 65. The authors diagnosed from clinical symptoms, serum thyroxine, TRAb, thyroid ultrasound and orbital computed tomography. As for this clonotype: No antigen is known for it.

The authors amplified TCR beta CDR3 regions from RNA transcripts. HTBI primers primed a first-round RT-PCR, and a second-round multiplex PCR followed. Using its own MiXCR run on the multiplex PCR reads, TCRdb lists one record per CDR3 protein. The sample includes over a million distinct CDR3 sequences, around a third seen only once; the top ten take around 10%. Between the trimmed V and J ends, which lost 2 bases and 13 bases, there was a span of 12 bases. This CDR3 is 13 amino acids long. Germline lookup yields CDR1 SNHLY and CDR2 FYNNEI. The rearrangement joins TRBV2 to TRBJ1-6; D is uncertain. Sample: peripheral blood or thyroid tissue (not recorded which). This clonotype was obtained from an adult man with Graves' hyperthyroidism. DNA of the CDR3: TGTGCCAGCAGTGAATCCTCCCGCGTCCCCCTCCACTTT. This sequence encodes CASSESSRVPLHF.